Given below is one T cell receptor beta chain in context. CDR3 size: 15 residues. Germline lookup yields CDR1 MNHEY and CDR2 SMNVEV (reference sequence). Trimming removed 9 bases from V and 2 bases from J, with 19 bases in between. The data originate from a study of control samples from healthy donors and cancer patients. Repertoires were generated with immunoSEQ multiplex PCR, while TCRdb's copy carries only in-frame clones and drops some. Of 170,000 or so clones in the sample, approximately 94% were seen once. Sample: blood. The genes are TRBV27 and TRBJ1-2; maybe TRBD1 (5 bases). This clonotype was sampled from a woman in her late teens or twenties in good health. The DNA for the CDR3 is TGTGCCAGACCCCTAAAGCAGGGACCGAACTATGGCTACACCTTC. This sequence encodes CARPLKQGPNYGYTF.